The table lists the clone carrying this TCR beta chain with many counts. Its antigen remains unknown. The entry originates in a study of beta chain features in type 1 diabetes. Central memory, naive, regulatory and stem cell-like memory CD4+ cells were sorted by CD45RO/CCR7/CD25/CD127/CD95/CD27. General observations from the study: TCRB repertoires of naive, central memory and Treg cells appeared more similar among patients than among healthy donors.

Every bit of the isolated RNA underwent reverse transcription, so sequencing read expressed TCRB transcripts. Assay used: immunoSEQ multiplex PCR; TCRdb lists only in-frame clones, some missing. The table includes some 220,000 clones, approximately 10% detected once. The TCR sequence derives from a man between 18 and 35 years old in good health. Sequencing was done on a sample of central memory CD4+ T cells from blood.

The CDR3 loop reads CASSRGLAGVRRLNEQFF. CDR3 bases: TGTGCCAGCTCAAGGGGACTAGCGGGAGTAAGGCGGTTGAATGAGCAGTTCTTC. The J gene is TRBJ2-1, the V gene TRBV5-4; 14 nucleotides align to TRBD2. Germline CDR1 is SGHNT and CDR2 is YYREEE (reference sequence). The V segment lost 7 bases and the J segment 7 bases; nucleotides outside the gene matches: 16. This CDR3 is 18 amino acids long.